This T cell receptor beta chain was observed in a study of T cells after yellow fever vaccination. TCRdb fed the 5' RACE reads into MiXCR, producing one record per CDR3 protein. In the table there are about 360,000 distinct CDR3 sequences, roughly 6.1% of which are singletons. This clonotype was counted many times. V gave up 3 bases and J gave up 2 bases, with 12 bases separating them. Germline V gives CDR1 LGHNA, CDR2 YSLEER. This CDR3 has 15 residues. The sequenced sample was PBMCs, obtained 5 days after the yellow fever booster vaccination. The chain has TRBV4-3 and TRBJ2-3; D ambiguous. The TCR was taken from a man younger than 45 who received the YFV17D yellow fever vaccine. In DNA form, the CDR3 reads TGCGCCAGCAGCCAGAGGACGGGCCCCACAGATACGCAGTATTTT. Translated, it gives CASSQRTGPTDTQYF.